The clone carrying this T cell receptor beta chain was recorded once. This CDR3 comprises 14 residues. Germline CDR1 is MDHEN and CDR2 is SYDVKM. V lost 6 bases and J lost 1, with 10 bases in between. The data were obtained in a study of T cell changes during pregnancy in multiple sclerosis. Measured with immunoSEQ multiplex PCR; TCRdb has only the in-frame clones, and not every one. Of tens of thousands of clones in the sample, 88% are singletons; the top ten hold approximately 1.6%. The chain is built from TRBV28 and TRBJ2-4; no firm D call. The source is a female donor with multiple sclerosis, enrolled in a pregnancy study. This specimen consisted of peripheral blood, obtained in the first trimester of pregnancy. This CDR3 reads CASSLLLAKNIQYF. DNA of the CDR3: TGTGCCAGCAGCCTTCTTTTGGCCAAAAACATTCAGTACTTC.